This T cell receptor (beta chain) was identified during a study of CD8+ T cells in alopecia areata (dated by TCRdb to between 2018 and 2020). General notes on the study: The treated patients, all with moderate-to-severe alopecia areata, were enrolled in an open-label pilot trial of oral tofacitinib given at 5 to 10 mg twice daily. In humans, TCRbeta sequencing was performed on scalp tissue and on sorted CD4+ and CD8+ peripheral blood T cells from healthy controls and from patients with patchy or totalis/universalis alopecia areata. In both human patients and the C3H/HeJ mouse model, the study applied high-throughput TCRbeta sequencing to look at T cell clonal expansion in alopecia areata. Biopsies were taken from tofacitinib-treated patients at baseline and again at 4 and 24 weeks into treatment, and several of those patients also had a later scalp biopsy. RNA was extracted with the PAXgene miRNA kit for fixed scalp, the miRNeasy kit for PBMCs, and the RNeasy kit for mouse skin. TCRbeta CDR3 regions were amplified by immunoSEQ multiplex PCR with 35 Vbeta forward and 13 Jbeta reverse primers. Patients received tofacitinib for 6 to 18 months and were then followed off drug for 6 months to check for delayed response and recurrence. Scalp clonality was compared among normal scalp (n=4), patchy alopecia areata scalp (n=8), and alopecia totalis/universalis scalp (n=8).

As to this clone: The target of this receptor is not known. Nothing much larger sits one base from this clone, and base qualities are not available.

Lesional scalp punch biopsies and peripheral blood were collected from alopecia areata patients. After PBMCs were isolated by density centrifugation and stained for CD3, CD4 and CD8, a FACSAria was used to sort CD4+ and CD8+ T cells. Beyond this particular receptor, the publication reports: Resident alphabeta T cells in normal human skin are also sequenced, complicating scalp TCR repertoire analysis, unlike mouse skin dominated by gammadelta T cells. Shared TCR sequences between patients were less evident than in mice, which may be partly attributable to HLA diversity in the patient population. Compared with normal scalp, lesional scalp had higher clonality and more expanded CD8+ clones, particularly in alopecia totalis/universalis, a pattern that suggests antigenic drive.

Preparation of the library involved the immunoSEQ multiplex PCR assay. RNA was extracted from all samples and reverse transcribed into cDNA, which served as template for TCR sequencing. First-strand cDNA was synthesized with SuperScript III using a 2:1 mix of oligo-dT and random hexamers. Amplification bias was assessed with a synthetic immune receptor repertoire, and residual bias was removed computationally. Processing in the source paper ran as follows. After raw reads were preprocessed to remove errors, the CDR3 was defined following IMGT conventions as running from the conserved cysteine to phenylalanine. Clonality was calculated as 1 minus Shannon entropy normalized by log2 of the number of productive unique TCRs. Whether each scalp clone was CD4 or CD8 was inferred by checking scalp TCRbeta sequences against the CD4 and CD8 repertoires from sorted blood. TCRdb limited this immuneACCESS table to in-frame rearrangements with V and J called. A share of clones is missing; checked studies link under half to unresolved V genes, and the rest is unexplained. The V and J calls and clone size come from that table; D and trimming were worked out from the DNA. The sample includes over 85,000 clones, with roughly 41% observed a single time. Of the sample, approximately 1.5% is held by the ten largest clones.

The CDR1 and CDR2 encoded by the germline V gene are SGHRS and YFSETQ. Between the V and J ends, shortened by 0 bases and 4 bases respectively, the junction contains 11 bases. The CDR3 goes from the cysteine to the phenylalanine over 16 residues. Only CDR3 DNA is held: 48 bases, read in frame from base 1. The clonotype comes from a human donor with alopecia areata. Sequencing was performed on CD4+ T cells sorted from blood. The rearranged segments are TRBV5-1 and TRBJ2-6; the D call is possibly TRBD1 or TRBD2, each sharing 6 bases. The CDR3 here reads CASSLDGGLGANVLTF. The DNA sequence is as follows: TGCGCCAGCAGCTTGGACGGGGGCTTAGGGGCCAACGTCCTGACTTTC.